The 8 T cell receptor beta chains reported below all come from one sample, sequenced in a study of identical twins. TCRdb redid the calling of the 5' RACE reads with MiXCR, one entry per CDR3 protein. Among roughly 480,000 distinct CDR3 sequences listed, 20% to 25% were seen once. In addition, the sample was reused for a study of T cells expressing NK-cell markers.

Sequencing input: CD4+ T cells sorted from blood. All receptors derive from a woman aged 18-30 years in good health.

This clonotype was seen more than once but under ten times. The rearrangement links TRBV13 to TRBJ2-7; the match to TRBD1 covers 9 bases. Germline-derived CDR1 and CDR2 are PRHDT and FYEKMQ (reference sequence). The ends lost 4 bases at V and 4 bases at J; junction bases unmatched: 11. The CDR3 covers 16 residues. The CDR3 bases are TGTGCCAGCAGCTCACCCTTAGGACAGGGGAGGTACGAGCAGTACTTC. It codes for CASSSPLGQGRYEQYF.

The rearrangement uses TRBV7-2 and TRBJ2-1, with D perhaps matching TRBD1 or TRBD2 (6 bases each). There are 16 residues in the CDR3. The V and J ends lost 2 bases and 4 bases respectively, with 15 bases between them. Germline V gene sequence: CDR1 SGHTA, CDR2 FQGNSA. The CDR3: CASSLWLGGLYNEQFF. The CDR3 DNA reads as TGTGCCAGCAGCTTATGGCTTGGGGGGCTATACAATGAGCAGTTCTTC.

V gene TRBV7-8 combines with J gene TRBJ2-1; 10 nucleotides align to TRBD2. In germline, CDR1 is SGHVS, CDR2 FQNEAQ. The CDR3 consists of 15 residues. Trimming cost V 5 bases and J 6 bases; bases outside gene matches: 7. In DNA, the CDR3 is TGTGCCAGCAGCACCGGACTAGCGGCGCTCAATGAGCAGTTCTTC. Its protein is CASSTGLAALNEQFF.

The chain recombines TRBV24-1 with TRBJ1-5, with TRBD1 matching over 7 bases. The CDR3 is made up of 15 amino acids. Germline trimming cut 3 bases from V and 9 bases from J; bases unmatched to any gene: 10. Germline V CDR1 and CDR2: KGHDR, SFDVKD. The CDR3: CATSDPRQGPRPQHF. In DNA form, the CDR3 reads TGTGCCACCAGTGATCCTCGACAGGGCCCTCGGCCCCAGCATTTT.

This chain links TRBV5-1 with TRBJ2-3; D unclear. The CDR3 is 14 amino acids. Germline CDR1 reads SGHRS; CDR2 reads YFSETQ. The ends were cut back, 0 bases at V and 5 bases at J, with 10 bases in the middle. The DNA of the CDR3 is TGCGCCAGCAGCTTGGTGGTCGTGGAAGATACGCAGTATTTT. It translates to CASSLVVVEDTQYF.

This clonotype was counted at least ten times. The CDR3 loop reads CSARDPLRGADTQYF. The CDR3 DNA reads TGCAGTGCTAGAGACCCCCTCCGGGGTGCAGATACGCAGTATTTT. V gene TRBV20-1 combines with J gene TRBJ2-3; D might be TRBD2 (5 bases). In germline, CDR1 is DFQATT, CDR2 SNEGSKA (reference sequence). This CDR3 is built from 15 residues. Trimming cost V 0 bases and J 4 bases, with 14 bases left between them.

The chain recombines TRBV9 with TRBJ2-5, with unresolved D. The CDR3 has 13 amino acids. Germline values: CDR1 SGDLS, CDR2 YYNGEE. The ends were cut back, 1 base at V and 7 bases at J, with 11 bases in the middle. The CDR3 nucleotides are TGTGCCAGCAGCGTAAACCCCTCGGGGACCCAGTACTTC. Translating it yields CASSVNPSGTQYF.

This clonotype was found many times. The V gene is TRBV12-3 or TRBV12-4, the J gene TRBJ2-2, with no clear D. The V gene lost 7 bases and the J gene lost 4 bases, with 7 bases spanning the gap. The CDR3 sequence is 12 residues long. CDR3 DNA: TGTGCCAGCACCCCGGGCACCGGGGAGCTGTTTTTT. It codes for CASTPGTGELFF.